One sample yielded the 28 T cell receptor beta chains listed below, sequenced in a study of monozygotic twins with inflammatory bowel disease. TCRdb reprocessed the 5' RACE reads and stores each CDR3 protein as one record, lacking DNA. Found here are hundreds of thousands of distinct CDR3 sequences; the top ten clones hold 2.4%. Sequenced sample: blood. The receptors here all came from a human donor with ulcerative colitis or Crohn's disease, or a healthy co-twin of an affected twin (not recorded which).

V gene TRBV7-9 combines with J gene TRBJ1-1; the TCRdb D gene call, TRBD1, has no DNA to confirm it. The CDR3 is 15 residues long. The germline gives CDR1 SEHNR, CDR2 FQNEAQ (reference sequence). CDR3 amino acids: CASSLVRTLNTEAFF.

The chain combines TRBV30 with TRBJ2-7; TCRdb indicates TRBD2, and absent DNA this call remains unverified. CDR3 length: 13 amino acids. Germline values: CDR1 GTSNPN, CDR2 SVGIG (reference sequence). CDR3 sequence reads: CAWSLSGGYEQYF.

The V call is TRBV7-8, the J call TRBJ2-3; lacking DNA, the TRBD1 call made by TCRdb goes unchecked. The CDR3 spans 16 residues. Germline loops: CDR1 SGHVS, CDR2 FQNEAQ. The CDR3 protein is CASSLGAGRLTDTQYF.

V is TRBV6-5 and J is TRBJ2-7; TCRdb's assignment of TRBD2 cannot be checked, as there is no DNA. This CDR3 spans 15 amino acids. Looked up from germline, CDR1 is MNHEY and CDR2 is SVGAGI. The CDR3 protein is CASSYRGGGSYEQYF.

The chain joins TRBV27 to TRBJ2-7; TCRdb reports TRBD1, a call that lacks DNA to check it against. Germline loops: CDR1 MNHEY, CDR2 SMNVEV (reference sequence). The CDR3 consists of 15 residues. Here the CDR3 reads CASRGQGAQNFEQYF.

This rearrangement joins TRBV6-5 to TRBJ2-1; the TCRdb D gene call, TRBD1, has no DNA to confirm it. The CDR3 totals 13 residues. CDR1 is MNHEY and CDR2 is SVGAGI in the germline V gene. Here the CDR3 reads CASSPGYYNEQFF.

The chain carries TRBV5-4 and TRBJ1-2; TCRdb names TRBD1, which stays unverified in the absence of DNA. Germline V gene sequence: CDR1 SGHNT, CDR2 YYREEE (reference sequence). CDR3 length: 13 amino acids. The CDR3: CASRAEIGDGYTF.

This rearrangement joins TRBV29-1 to TRBJ2-7. The CDR3 is 16 amino acids. Germline values: CDR1 SQVTM, CDR2 ANQGSEA. The CDR3 loop is CSVAGRRGRLIYEQYF.

The chain has TRBV5-1 and TRBJ1-2; TCRdb proposes TRBD1, but this gene call is untestable without DNA. The length of the CDR3 is 16 residues. The germline V gene encodes CDR1 SGHRS and CDR2 YFSETQ. The CDR3 protein is CASSLAPGQSAYGYTF.

The chain uses TRBV7-9 and TRBJ2-1; TCRdb gives TRBD2 as the D gene, but with no DNA this cannot be confirmed. From germline, CDR1 is SEHNR and CDR2 FQNEAQ (reference sequence). The CDR3 has 14 residues. CDR3 region: CASSPGTQYGEQFF.

The chain couples TRBV4-2 to TRBJ2-2. The CDR3 extends over 13 amino acids. Germline loops: CDR1 LGHNA, CDR2 YNFKEQ. The CDR3 loop reads CASSPQAGGELFF.

CDR3 in amino acids: CSVLGQPHNGQFF. The V and J genes are TRBV29-1 and TRBJ2-1; the TRBD1 assignment by TCRdb is unverifiable without DNA. This CDR3 spans 13 amino acids. From germline, CDR1 is SQVTM and CDR2 ANQGSEA.

This chain uses TRBV7-2 with TRBJ2-1; TCRdb's assignment of TRBD1 cannot be checked, as there is no DNA. Germline CDR1 SGHTA, CDR2 FQGNSA. This CDR3 spans 14 amino acids. CDR3 region: CASSLRGSNDEQFF.

The chain uses TRBV28 and TRBJ1-5; the TCRdb call, TRBD1, lacks DNA for checking. This CDR3 spans 14 amino acids. Germline loops: CDR1 MDHEN, CDR2 SYDVKM. The CDR3: CASSPQGENQPQHF.

V gene TRBV6-1 combines with J gene TRBJ2-7. Germline CDR1 reads MNHNS; CDR2 reads SASEGT. The CDR3 has 13 residues. CDR3 sequence: CASRKGDYYEQYF.

The rearrangement links TRBV7-2 to TRBJ2-5; TCRdb proposes TRBD2, but this gene call is untestable without DNA. The CDR3 runs to 14 residues. Germline CDR1 reads SGHTA; CDR2 reads FQGNSA. The CDR3 loop is CASSLGGGRETQYF.

The CDR3 sequence: CASSLPGLAGVNEQFF. The chain uses TRBV12-3 or TRBV12-4 and TRBJ2-1; lacking DNA, the TRBD2 call made by TCRdb goes unchecked. The CDR3 loop spans 16 amino acids.

The genes are TRBV18 and TRBJ2-3; TCRdb calls TRBD1, which cannot be checked without DNA. This CDR3 spans 15 amino acids. Germline V gene sequence: CDR1 KGHSH, CDR2 LQKENI. The CDR3 sequence is CASSRPGQGTDTQYF.

CDR3 region: CSARLAGTGSYEQYF. The V call is TRBV20-1, the J call TRBJ2-7; TCRdb outputs TRBD1, but without DNA this stays unchecked. The CDR3 is 15 residues long. Per the germline V gene, CDR1 is DFQATT and CDR2 is SNEGSKA (reference sequence).

The gene calls are TRBV10-3 and TRBJ1-1. Germline CDR1 ENHRY, CDR2 SYGVKD. The CDR3 length is 12 residues. The CDR3 region is CAISELAAEAFF.

The chain is built from TRBV18 and TRBJ2-5; TCRdb's assignment of TRBD1 cannot be checked, as there is no DNA. The V gene's germline CDR1 is KGHSH and CDR2 LQKENI. CDR3 size: 14 residues. CDR3 sequence: CASSFTGGSETQYF. Together with reference TRBV18 and TRBJ2-5, the CDR3 gives the full variable domain: NAGVMQNPRHLVRRRGQEARLRCSPMKGHSHVYWYRQLPEEGLKFMVYLQKENIIDESGMPKERFSAEFPKEGPSILRIQQVVRGDSAAYFCASSFTGGSETQYFGPGTRLLVL.

CDR3 region: CASSLMGVPYEQYF. The chain employs TRBV7-9 and TRBJ2-7. CDR3 length: 14 residues. CDR1 is SEHNR, CDR2 FQNEAQ, per germline (reference sequence).

This chain links TRBV7-2 with TRBJ2-5; TCRdb reports TRBD1, a call that lacks DNA to check it against. The CDR3 is 15 amino acids. Germline assignment: CDR1 SGHTA and CDR2 FQGNSA. CDR3 region: CASSLEARAIETQYF.

The V and J genes are TRBV7-2 and TRBJ2-3; TCRdb's D gene call, TRBD1, goes unchecked for lack of DNA. The germline V gene encodes CDR1 SGHTA and CDR2 FQGNSA. There are 16 residues in the CDR3. CDR3 loop: CASSLPRRGTTDTQYF.

The rearrangement links TRBV10-3 to TRBJ2-7; TCRdb reports TRBD1, a call that lacks DNA to check it against. There are 15 residues in the CDR3. Germline CDR1 and CDR2: ENHRY and SYGVKD. CDR3 loop: CAISEPRTGSYEQYF.

The J gene is TRBJ1-1, the V gene TRBV27. This CDR3 contains 13 residues. CDR1 and CDR2 (germline): MNHEY, SMNVEV (reference sequence). CDR3 residues: CASSFPGNTEAFF.

The chain recombines TRBV18 with TRBJ2-1; the TRBD1 assignment by TCRdb is unverifiable without DNA. The germline V gene encodes CDR1 KGHSH and CDR2 LQKENI. The CDR3 has 17 amino acids. CDR3 in amino acids: CASSPPTGTGAANEQFF.

The chain is built from TRBV7-2 and TRBJ1-3; no DNA is available, so the TRBD1 call from TCRdb remains unchecked. Germline V gene lookup returns CDR1 SGHTA and CDR2 FQGNSA. The CDR3 runs to 14 residues. CDR3: CASSRFTGTDTIYF.